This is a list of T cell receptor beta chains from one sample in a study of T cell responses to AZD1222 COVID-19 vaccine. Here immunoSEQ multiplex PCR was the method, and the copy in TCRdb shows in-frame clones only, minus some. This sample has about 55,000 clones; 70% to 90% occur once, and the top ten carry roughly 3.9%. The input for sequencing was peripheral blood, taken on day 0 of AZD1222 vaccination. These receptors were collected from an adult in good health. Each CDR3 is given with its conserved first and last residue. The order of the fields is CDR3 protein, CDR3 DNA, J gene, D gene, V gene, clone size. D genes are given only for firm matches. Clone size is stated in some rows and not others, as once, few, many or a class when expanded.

CASSRSGGYTF TGTGCCAGCAGTAGGTCCGGGGGCTACACCTTC TRBJ1-2 . TRBV12-3/TRBV12-4 .
CASTGEGSDEQFF TGTGCCAGCACAGGGGAGGGGAGCGATGAGCAGTTCTTC TRBJ2-1 . TRBV6-5 .
CASSYSGTGKGYTF TGTGCCAGCAGTTACTCCGGGACAGGGAAAGGCTACACCTTC TRBJ1-2 TRBD1 TRBV6-2/TRBV6-3 .
CASGGTGNTIYF TGTGCCAGCGGGGGAACTGGAAACACCATATATTTT TRBJ1-3 . TRBV7-9 once
CASSSSSYEQYF TGTGCCAGCAGCTCGTCAAGCTACGAGCAGTACTTC TRBJ2-7 . TRBV5-5 .
CASSPRAETEAFF TGTGCCAGCAGTCCCCGGGCAGAAACTGAAGCTTTCTTT TRBJ1-1 . TRBV28 once
CASSLNSVAGLAGELFF TGTGCCAGCAGCTTAAATAGTGTGGCAGGGCTGGCCGGGGAGCTGTTTTTT TRBJ2-2 . TRBV7-2 few
CATSRETGGRQPQHF TGTGCCACCAGCAGGGAGACAGGGGGCAGGCAGCCCCAGCATTTT TRBJ1-5 TRBD1 TRBV15 few
CASSQHPETQYF TGTGCCAGCAGCCAGCATCCAGAGACCCAGTACTTC TRBJ2-5 . TRBV3-1/TRBV3-2 .
CASSQGTGGNYGYTF TGCGCCAGCAGCCAAGGGACAGGGGGTAACTATGGCTACACCTTC TRBJ1-2 TRBD1 TRBV4-3 once
CASSGDRAYEQYF TGTGCCAGCTCAGGGGACAGGGCCTACGAGCAGTACTTC TRBJ2-7 TRBD1 TRBV18 once
CATSPGLYQPQHF TGTGCCACCAGTCCGGGACTCTATCAGCCCCAGCATTTT TRBJ1-5 . TRBV24-1 medium-sized
CASSQEAYGYTF TGCGCCAGCAGCCAAGAAGCCTATGGCTACACCTTC TRBJ1-2 . TRBV5-1 .
CASSFQGGTEAFF TGTGCCAGCAGTTTTCAGGGAGGCACTGAAGCTTTCTTT TRBJ1-1 . TRBV12-3/TRBV12-4 .
CASSPQNNQPQHF TGTGCCAGCTCACCGCAGAACAATCAGCCCCAGCATTTT TRBJ1-5 . TRBV18 .
CASSLRRDSSYEQYF TGTGCCAGCAGCCTGAGGCGGGACAGCTCCTACGAGCAGTACTTC TRBJ2-7 . TRBV5-4 .
CASSRQMNTEAFF TGTGCCAGCAGCCGTCAAATGAACACTGAAGCTTTCTTT TRBJ1-1 . TRBV5-4 once
CASSPSGDYGYTF TGTGCCAGCTCCCCTTCGGGTGACTATGGCTACACCTTC TRBJ1-2 . TRBV27 .
CASSYGGFSSYNEQFF TGTGCCAGCAGTTATGGGGGGTTCAGCTCCTACAATGAGCAGTTCTTC TRBJ2-1 . TRBV6-2/TRBV6-3 .
CASIRGTANTEAFF TGTGCCAGCATCAGAGGGACCGCTAACACTGAAGCTTTCTTT TRBJ1-1 . TRBV28 .
CASSQSRQPYEQYF TGTGCCAGCAGCCAATCGAGACAGCCCTACGAGCAGTACTTC TRBJ2-7 . TRBV3-1/TRBV3-2 .
CASSFAGTGGREQFF TGTGCCAGCAGCTTTGCCGGGACAGGGGGACGTGAGCAGTTCTTC TRBJ2-1 TRBD1 TRBV7-2 .
CASSLSGSGGYTF TGTGCCAGCAGCTTGTCAGGGAGTGGTGGCTACACCTTC TRBJ1-2 . TRBV5-5 .
CASSPLPPGESSYNEQFF TGTGCCAGCAGTCCCCTTCCCCCGGGGGAGAGCTCCTACAATGAGCAGTTCTTC TRBJ2-1 . TRBV27 .
CASTLGTGLNSPLHF TGTGCCAGTACCCTCGGGACAGGGCTTAATTCACCCCTCCACTTT TRBJ1-6 TRBD1 TRBV19 few
CASSYGAYATDTQYF TGTGCCAGCAGTTACGGGGCCTATGCCACAGATACGCAGTATTTT TRBJ2-3 . TRBV6-5 .
CASSYGTGGRETQYF TGTGCCAGCAGTTATGGGACAGGGGGCCGGGAGACCCAGTACTTC TRBJ2-5 TRBD1 TRBV5-8 .
CASSLGVSGNTIYF TGTGCCAGCAGCTTGGGGGTTTCTGGAAACACCATATATTTT TRBJ1-3 . TRBV5-6 .
CASSQEKKGANTEAFF TGCGCCAGCAGCCAAGAGAAAAAGGGGGCGAACACTGAAGCTTTCTTT TRBJ1-1 TRBD1 TRBV4-1 .